The next 17 T cell receptor beta chains were all read from a single sample in a study of shared clonotypes between healthy human individuals. Repertoires were generated with immunoSEQ multiplex PCR, while TCRdb's copy carries only in-frame clones and drops some. Of 2,100,000 or so clones listed, approximately 96% are singletons. Sequencing input: naive CD4+ T cells sorted from blood. The subset was: CD45RA+ positively selected. Source of these receptors: a young man in good health.

About this clone: An end of the junction differs from the germline gene, which may be a read error. The V call is TRBV30, the J call TRBJ1-1, with D possibly matching TRBD1 (5 bases). This CDR3 region has 12 residues. The germline V gene has CDR1 GTSNPN and CDR2 SVGIG (reference sequence). For the CDR3, the DNA is TGTGCCTCGGCGGGACTGACGACTGGAGCTTTCTTT. Residues: CASAGLTTGAFF.

The chain is built from TRBV4-2 and TRBJ1-4, with unresolved D. Per the germline V gene, CDR1 is LGHNA and CDR2 is YNFKEQ. This CDR3 has 17 amino acids. Trimming took off 1 base at V and 2 bases at J, with 14 bases between the two ends. The CDR3: CASSQGRGAGTNEKLFF. CDR3 DNA: TGTGCCAGCAGCCAAGGACGTGGTGCGGGGACTAATGAAAAACTGTTTTTT.

The chain employs TRBV6-5 and TRBJ2-7, with 10 bases that match TRBD1. V shed 7 bases and J 5 bases; nucleotides not matched to a gene: 5. Germline lookup yields CDR1 MNHEY and CDR2 SVGAGI. CDR3 length: 13 residues. The CDR3 sequence: CASTRQGAHEQYF. The CDR3 DNA reads TGTGCCAGCACCAGACAGGGGGCCCACGAGCAGTACTTC.

The CDR3 loop is CASTSTGWGDNEQFF. CDR3 DNA: TGTGCCAGTACTAGCACAGGGTGGGGTGACAATGAGCAGTTCTTC. The chain employs TRBV19 and TRBJ2-1, with TRBD1 as a possible D gene (6 bases). Germline CDR1 LNHDA, CDR2 SQIVND (reference sequence). CDR3 size: 15 residues. V was shortened by 7 bases and J by 5 bases, with 18 bases between the two germline ends.

About this clone itself: The sample has other DNA sequences that encode this CDR3 too. The chain uses TRBV7-9 and TRBJ1-2, with D hard to call. Germline CDR1 and CDR2: SEHNR and FQNEAQ (reference sequence). The CDR3 is made up of 12 amino acids. V was trimmed by 5 bases and J by 2 bases, leaving 6 bases between them. The CDR3 sequence is CASSEDNYGYTF. Written as DNA, the CDR3 is TGTGCCAGCAGCGAGGACAACTATGGCTACACCTTC.

As for this clone: Other DNA sequences in this specimen translate into the identical CDR3. The CDR3 DNA follows: TGTGCCAGTCGACAGGCAAGCACAGATACGCAGTATTTT. This encodes CASRQASTDTQYF. The chain has TRBV7-2 and TRBJ2-3, with a tentative D call TRBD1 (6 bases). Per the germline V gene, CDR1 is SGHTA and CDR2 is FQGNSA. The germline V and J ends were trimmed by 9 bases and 0 bases, with 10 bases remaining between them. The CDR3 runs 13 residues.

J is TRBJ2-1 and V is TRBV2; 8 bases map to TRBD2. J lost 4 bases, V lost 6 bases, and 11 bases had no gene match. Looked up from germline, CDR1 is SNHLY and CDR2 is FYNNEI. The CDR3 runs 16 residues. In nucleotides, the CDR3 is TGTGCCAGCAGCGCCGTACTAGCGGCGTTTTACAATGAGCAGTTCTTC. Its protein is CASSAVLAAFYNEQFF.

This sequence joins TRBV6-5 and TRBJ1-1; tentatively, D is TRBD1 (5 bases). This CDR3 is 13 amino acids long. The V gene's germline CDR1 is MNHEY and CDR2 SVGAGI. The ends were cut back, 7 bases at V and 5 bases at J, with 14 bases in the middle. CDR3 region: CASTRGKGTEAFF. CDR3 sequence (DNA): TGTGCCAGCACTCGGGGCAAGGGGACTGAAGCTTTCTTT.

The CDR3 protein is CASSYARQHTSYEQYF. The CDR3 DNA reads as TGTGCCAGCAGTTACGCCCGACAGCACACCTCCTACGAGCAGTACTTC. V is TRBV6-6 and J is TRBJ2-7; TRBD1 might be the D (5 bases). This CDR3 spans 16 amino acids. From germline, CDR1 is MNHNY and CDR2 SVGAGI (reference sequence). With 2 bases removed from V and 0 bases from J, the gap between germline ends came to 14 bases.

V usage is TRBV19 and J usage is TRBJ1-4; D gene ambiguous. Germline CDR1 is LNHDA and CDR2 is SQIVND (reference sequence). V lost 3 bases and J lost 0, with 8 bases in between. The CDR3 covers 15 residues. The CDR3 is CASSIYITTNEKLFF. The CDR3 nucleotides are TGTGCCAGTAGTATCTACATAACAACTAATGAAAAACTGTTTTTT.

The V gene is TRBV28, the J gene TRBJ1-2; 10 bases agree with TRBD1. This CDR3 region has 14 residues. The V segment lost 8 bases and the J segment 6 bases; nucleotides outside the gene matches: 9. From germline, CDR1 is MDHEN and CDR2 SYDVKM. In nucleotides, the CDR3 is TGTGCCAGCTTTCGGACAGGGGGAATTAATGGCTACACCTTC. The encoded protein is CASFRTGGINGYTF.

V usage is TRBV5-1 and J usage is TRBJ1-1; 11 nucleotides line up with TRBD1. This CDR3 contains 15 residues. The junction had 3 bases not matched to a gene; V was cut back by 4 bases and J by 1 base. Germline values: CDR1 SGHRS, CDR2 YFSETQ. CDR3 region: CASSGQGAQNTEAFF. The CDR3, as DNA: TGCGCCAGCAGCGGACAGGGGGCGCAGAACACTGAAGCTTTCTTT.

The chain couples TRBV5-4 to TRBJ2-1, with 11 bases lining up with TRBD2. The V segment lost 4 bases and the J segment 5 bases; nucleotides outside the gene matches: 5. The germline CDR1 and CDR2 sequences are SGHNT and YYREEE (reference sequence). This CDR3 comprises 15 residues. As DNA, the CDR3 is TGTGCCAGCAGCGTAGCGGGAGGGCCCCACAATGAGCAGTTCTTC. Its translation: CASSVAGGPHNEQFF. Combining the CDR3 with reference TRBV5-4 and TRBJ2-1 gives the whole variable domain ETGVTQSPTHLIKTRGQQVTLRCSSQSGHNTVSWYQQALGQGPQFIFQYYREEENGRGNFPPRFSGLQFPNYSSELNVNALELDDSALYLCASSVAGGPHNEQFFGPGTRLTVL.

The J gene is TRBJ2-1, the V gene TRBV7-9, with 8 bases aligning to TRBD2. This CDR3 has 16 residues. Germline V lookup: CDR1 SEHNR, CDR2 FQNEAQ (reference sequence). J was trimmed by 4 bases and V by 5 bases; bases with no gene match: 10. The CDR3 loop is CASSPRGAGGYNEQFF. The CDR3 bases are TGTGCCAGCAGCCCCCGTGGGGCGGGGGGATACAATGAGCAGTTCTTC.

This clone was detected only once. The sample contains more than one DNA sequence encoding this CDR3. This sequence joins TRBV10-3 and TRBJ2-3; 14 positions agree with TRBD2. V dropped 3 bases and J dropped 6; count of bases not matched to a gene: 2. Germline CDR1 reads ENHRY; CDR2 reads SYGVKD. CDR3 length equals 15 residues. The CDR3 region has the DNA TGTGCCATCAGTGAAGGACTAGCGGGGGGTGATACGCAGTATTTT. It codes for CAISEGLAGGDTQYF.

The chain joins TRBV11-2 to TRBJ1-5; TRBD1 agrees at 10 bases. Germline CDR1 is SGHAT and CDR2 is FQNNGV. Trimming took 5 bases from V and 7 from J; bases not matched to a gene: 11. The CDR3 runs to 16 residues. This CDR3 is CASSPSTGGWGQPQHF. CDR3 DNA: TGTGCCAGCAGCCCCTCGACAGGGGGCTGGGGACAGCCCCAGCATTTT.

About this clone: This specimen includes other DNA sequences encoding the same CDR3. The chain employs TRBV30 and TRBJ1-5; 7 bases fit TRBD1. The CDR3 runs to 13 residues. Germline values: CDR1 GTSNPN, CDR2 SVGIG (reference sequence). J gave up 4 bases and V 3 bases, and 3 bases lay outside the gene matches. This chain's CDR3 is CAWSGQENQPQHF. CDR3 bases: TGTGCCTGGAGCGGACAGGAAAATCAGCCCCAGCATTTT. The whole variable domain, remainder taken from reference TRBV30 and TRBJ1-5, is SQTIHQWPATLVQPVGSPLSLECTVEGTSNPNLYWYRQAAGRGLQLLFYSVGIGQISSEVPQNLSASRPQDRQFILSSKKLLLSDSGFYLCAWSGQENQPQHFGDGTRLSIL.